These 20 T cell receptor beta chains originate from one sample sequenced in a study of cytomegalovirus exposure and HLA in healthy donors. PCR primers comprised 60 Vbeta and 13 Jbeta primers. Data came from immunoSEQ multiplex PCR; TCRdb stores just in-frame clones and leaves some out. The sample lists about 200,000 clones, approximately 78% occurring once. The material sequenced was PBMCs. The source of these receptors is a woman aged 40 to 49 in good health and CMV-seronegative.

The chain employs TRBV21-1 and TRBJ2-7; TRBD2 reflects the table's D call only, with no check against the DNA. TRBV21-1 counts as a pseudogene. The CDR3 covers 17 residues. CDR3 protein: CASTTQHRGRGRYEQYF. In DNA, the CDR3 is TGTGCCAGCACCACACAGCACCGGGGGAGGGGCAGGTACGAGCAGTACTTC.

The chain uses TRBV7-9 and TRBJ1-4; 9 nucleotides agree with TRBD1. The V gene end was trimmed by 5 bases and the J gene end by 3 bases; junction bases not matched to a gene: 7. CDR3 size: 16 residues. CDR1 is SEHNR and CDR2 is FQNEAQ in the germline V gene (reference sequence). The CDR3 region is CASSPWTGEANEKLFF. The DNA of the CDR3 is TGTGCCAGCAGCCCGTGGACAGGGGAGGCTAATGAAAAACTGTTTTTT.

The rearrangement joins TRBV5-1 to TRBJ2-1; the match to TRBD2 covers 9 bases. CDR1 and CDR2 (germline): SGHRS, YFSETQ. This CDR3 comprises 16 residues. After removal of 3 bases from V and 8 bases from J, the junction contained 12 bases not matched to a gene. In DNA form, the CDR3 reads TGCGCCAGCAGCTCCCTTCTAGCGGGATATAAACATGAGCAGTTCTTC. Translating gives CASSSLLAGYKHEQFF.

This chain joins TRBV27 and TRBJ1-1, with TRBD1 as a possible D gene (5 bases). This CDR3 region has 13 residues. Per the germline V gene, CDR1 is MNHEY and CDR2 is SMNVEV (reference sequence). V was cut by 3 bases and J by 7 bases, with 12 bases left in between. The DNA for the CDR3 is TGTGCCAGCAGTTTCTCCCGGGGGGGTGAAGCTTTCTTT. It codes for CASSFSRGGEAFF.

The CDR3 nucleotides are TGCGCCAGCAGCGAAATTTCTCCGACTAGCGGGAGTTCGGATGAGCAGTTCTTC. Residues: CASSEISPTSGSSDEQFF. The chain combines TRBV5-1 with TRBJ2-1, with TRBD2 identical over 12 bases. The CDR3 spans 18 residues. Germline V gives CDR1 SGHRS, CDR2 YFSETQ. V was pared by 4 bases and J by 8 bases, with 16 bases of the junction left unmatched.

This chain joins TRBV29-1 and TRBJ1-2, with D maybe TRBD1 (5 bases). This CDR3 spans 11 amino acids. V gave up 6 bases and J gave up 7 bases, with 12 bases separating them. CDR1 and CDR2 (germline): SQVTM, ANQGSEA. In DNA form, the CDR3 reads TGCAGCGTGGGACTCATGGGTGGCTACACCTTC. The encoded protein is CSVGLMGGYTF.

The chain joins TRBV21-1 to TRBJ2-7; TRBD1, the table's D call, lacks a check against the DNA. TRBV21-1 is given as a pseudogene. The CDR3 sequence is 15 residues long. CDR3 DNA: TGTGCCAGCAGCAGAGACTCCGGGCAGGGCTACGAGCAGTACTTC. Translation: CASSRDSGQGYEQYF.

The CDR3 sequence: CASSQGLDSVGDEQYF. CDR3 nucleotides: TGTGCCAGCAGCCAAGGCTTAGACTCTGTGGGAGACGAGCAGTACTTC. This chain joins TRBV4-2 and TRBJ2-7, with D maybe TRBD2 (5 bases). V gave up 1 base and J gave up 5 bases, with 18 bases separating them. This CDR3 has 16 amino acids. CDR1 is LGHNA and CDR2 is YNFKEQ in the germline V gene.

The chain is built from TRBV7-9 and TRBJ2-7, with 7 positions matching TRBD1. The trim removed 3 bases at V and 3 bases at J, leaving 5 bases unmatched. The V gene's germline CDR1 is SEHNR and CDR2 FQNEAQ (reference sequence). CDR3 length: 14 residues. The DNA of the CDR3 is TGTGCCAGCAGCTTCGGGACAGAAGGCTACGAGCAGTACTTC. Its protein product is CASSFGTEGYEQYF.

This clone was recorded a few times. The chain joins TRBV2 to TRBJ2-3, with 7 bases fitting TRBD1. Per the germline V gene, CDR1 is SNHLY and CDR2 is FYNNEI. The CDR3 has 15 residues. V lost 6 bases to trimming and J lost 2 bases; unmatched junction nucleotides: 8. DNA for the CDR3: TGTGCCAGCAGGTCAGTGGGACAGTCCACAGATACGCAGTATTTT. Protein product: CASRSVGQSTDTQYF.

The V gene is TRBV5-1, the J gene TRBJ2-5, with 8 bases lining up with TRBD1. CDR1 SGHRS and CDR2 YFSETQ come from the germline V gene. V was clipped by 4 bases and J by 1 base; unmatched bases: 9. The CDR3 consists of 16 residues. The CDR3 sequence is CASSPAKDRGQETQYF. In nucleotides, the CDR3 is TGCGCCAGCAGCCCCGCCAAAGACAGGGGCCAAGAGACCCAGTACTTC. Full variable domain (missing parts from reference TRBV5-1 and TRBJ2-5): KAGVTQTPRYLIKTRGQQVTLSCSPISGHRSVSWYQQTPGQGLQFLFEYFSETQRNKGNFPGRFSGRQFSNSRSEMNVSTLELGDSALYLCASSPAKDRGQETQYFGPGTRLLVL.

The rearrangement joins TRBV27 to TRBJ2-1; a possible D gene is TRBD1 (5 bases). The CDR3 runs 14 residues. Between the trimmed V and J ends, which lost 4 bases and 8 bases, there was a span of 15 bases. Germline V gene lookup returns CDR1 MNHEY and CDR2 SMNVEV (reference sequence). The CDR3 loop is CASSSIDQGDEQFF. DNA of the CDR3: TGTGCCAGCAGTTCCATAGATCAAGGGGATGAGCAGTTCTTC.

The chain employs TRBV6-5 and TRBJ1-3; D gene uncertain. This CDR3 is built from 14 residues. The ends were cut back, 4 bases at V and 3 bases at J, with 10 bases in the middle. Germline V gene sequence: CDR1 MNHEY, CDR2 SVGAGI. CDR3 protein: CASSFRRGGNTIYF. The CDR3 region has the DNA TGTGCCAGCAGTTTCCGACGGGGTGGAAACACCATATATTTT.

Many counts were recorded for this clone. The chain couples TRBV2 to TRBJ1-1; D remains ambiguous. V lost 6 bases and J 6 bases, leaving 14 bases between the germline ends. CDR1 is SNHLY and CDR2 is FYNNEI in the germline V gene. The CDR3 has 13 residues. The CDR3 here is CASRLDFSAEAFF. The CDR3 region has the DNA TGTGCCAGCAGACTCGATTTTTCGGCTGAAGCTTTCTTT.

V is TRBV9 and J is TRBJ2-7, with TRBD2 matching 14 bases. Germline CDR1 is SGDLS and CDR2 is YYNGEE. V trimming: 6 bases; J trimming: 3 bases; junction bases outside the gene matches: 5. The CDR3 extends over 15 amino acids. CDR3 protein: CASTTGLAGVYEQYF. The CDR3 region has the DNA TGTGCCAGCACGACGGGACTAGCGGGAGTCTACGAGCAGTACTTC.

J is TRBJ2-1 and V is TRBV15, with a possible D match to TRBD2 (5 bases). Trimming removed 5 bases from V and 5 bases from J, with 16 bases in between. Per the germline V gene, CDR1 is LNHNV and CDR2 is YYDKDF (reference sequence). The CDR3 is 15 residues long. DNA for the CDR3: TGTGCCACCAGCTTCTTCGGGATTTTCGACAATGAGCAGTTCTTC. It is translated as CATSFFGIFDNEQFF.

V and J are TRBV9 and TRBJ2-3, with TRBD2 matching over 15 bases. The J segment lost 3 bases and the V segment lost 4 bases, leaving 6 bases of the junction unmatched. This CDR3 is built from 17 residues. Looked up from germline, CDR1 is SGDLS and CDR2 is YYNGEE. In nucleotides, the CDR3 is TGTGCCAGCAGCCCTCGGACTAGCGGGAGGGCAACAGATACGCAGTATTTT. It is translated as CASSPRTSGRATDTQYF.

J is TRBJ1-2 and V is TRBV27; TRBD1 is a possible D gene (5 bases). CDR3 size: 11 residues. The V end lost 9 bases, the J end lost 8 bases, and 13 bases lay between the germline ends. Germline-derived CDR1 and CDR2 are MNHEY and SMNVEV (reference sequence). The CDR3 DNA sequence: TGTGCCAGTCGCTTTGGGGGGGGCTACACCTTC. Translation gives CASRFGGGYTF.

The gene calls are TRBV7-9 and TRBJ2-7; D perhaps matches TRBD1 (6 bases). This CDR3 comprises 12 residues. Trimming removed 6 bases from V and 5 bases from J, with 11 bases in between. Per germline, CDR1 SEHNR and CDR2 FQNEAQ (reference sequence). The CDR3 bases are TGTGCCAGCAGGGATTACAGGGACGAGCAGTACTTC. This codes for CASRDYRDEQYF.

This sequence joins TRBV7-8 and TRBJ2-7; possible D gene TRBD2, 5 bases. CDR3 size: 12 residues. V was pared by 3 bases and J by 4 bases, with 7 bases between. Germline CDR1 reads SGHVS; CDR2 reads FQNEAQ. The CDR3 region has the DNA TGTGCCAGCAGCTTGAGGGAGTACGAGCAGTACTTC. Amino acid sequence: CASSLREYEQYF.